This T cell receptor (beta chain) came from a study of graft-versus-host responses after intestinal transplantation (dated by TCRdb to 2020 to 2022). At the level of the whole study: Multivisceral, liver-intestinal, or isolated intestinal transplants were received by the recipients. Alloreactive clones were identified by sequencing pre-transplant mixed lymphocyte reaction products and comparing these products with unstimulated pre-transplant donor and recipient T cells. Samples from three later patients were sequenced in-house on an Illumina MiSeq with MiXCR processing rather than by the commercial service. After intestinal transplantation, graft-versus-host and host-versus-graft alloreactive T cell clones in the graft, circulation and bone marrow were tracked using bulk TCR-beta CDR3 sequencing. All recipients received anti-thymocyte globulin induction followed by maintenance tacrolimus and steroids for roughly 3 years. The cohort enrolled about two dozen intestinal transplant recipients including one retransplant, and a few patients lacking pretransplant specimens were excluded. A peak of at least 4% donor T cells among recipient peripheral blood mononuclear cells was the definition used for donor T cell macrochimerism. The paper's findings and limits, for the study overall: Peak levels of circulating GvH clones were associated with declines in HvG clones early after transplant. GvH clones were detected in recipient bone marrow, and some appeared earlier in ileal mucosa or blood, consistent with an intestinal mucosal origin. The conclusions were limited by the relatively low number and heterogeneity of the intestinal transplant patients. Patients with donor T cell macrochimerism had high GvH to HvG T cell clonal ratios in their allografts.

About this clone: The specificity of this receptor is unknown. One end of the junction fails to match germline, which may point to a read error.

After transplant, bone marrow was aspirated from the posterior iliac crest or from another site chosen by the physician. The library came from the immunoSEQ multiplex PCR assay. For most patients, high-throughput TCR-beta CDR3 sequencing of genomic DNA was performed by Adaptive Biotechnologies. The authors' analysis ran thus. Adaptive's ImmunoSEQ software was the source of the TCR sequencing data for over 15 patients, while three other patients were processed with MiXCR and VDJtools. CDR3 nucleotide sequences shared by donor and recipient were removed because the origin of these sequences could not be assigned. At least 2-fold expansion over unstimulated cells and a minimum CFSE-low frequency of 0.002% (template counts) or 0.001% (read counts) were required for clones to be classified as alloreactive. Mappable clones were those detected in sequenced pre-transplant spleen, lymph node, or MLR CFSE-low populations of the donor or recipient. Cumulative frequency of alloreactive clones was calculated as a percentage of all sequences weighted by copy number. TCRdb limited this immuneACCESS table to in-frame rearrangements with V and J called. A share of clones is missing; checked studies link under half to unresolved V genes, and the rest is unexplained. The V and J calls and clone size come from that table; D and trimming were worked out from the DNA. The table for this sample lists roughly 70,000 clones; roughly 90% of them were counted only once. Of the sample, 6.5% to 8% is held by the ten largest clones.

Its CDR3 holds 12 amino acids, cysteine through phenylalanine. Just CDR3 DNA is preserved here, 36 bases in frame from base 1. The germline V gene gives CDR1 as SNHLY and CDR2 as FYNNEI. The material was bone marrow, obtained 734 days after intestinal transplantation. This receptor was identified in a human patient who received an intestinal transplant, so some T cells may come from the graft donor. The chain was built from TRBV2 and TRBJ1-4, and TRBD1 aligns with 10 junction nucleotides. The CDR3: CASSEAGGQGIF. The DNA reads TGTGCCAGCAGTGAAGCGGGGGGACAGGGGATTTTT. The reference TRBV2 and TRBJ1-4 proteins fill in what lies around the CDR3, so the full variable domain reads EPEVTQTPSHQVTQMGQEVILRCVPISNHLYFYWYRQILGQKVEFLVSFYNNEISEKSEIFDDQFSVERPDGSNFTLKIRSTKLEDSAMYFCASSEAGGQGIFGSGTQLSVL.